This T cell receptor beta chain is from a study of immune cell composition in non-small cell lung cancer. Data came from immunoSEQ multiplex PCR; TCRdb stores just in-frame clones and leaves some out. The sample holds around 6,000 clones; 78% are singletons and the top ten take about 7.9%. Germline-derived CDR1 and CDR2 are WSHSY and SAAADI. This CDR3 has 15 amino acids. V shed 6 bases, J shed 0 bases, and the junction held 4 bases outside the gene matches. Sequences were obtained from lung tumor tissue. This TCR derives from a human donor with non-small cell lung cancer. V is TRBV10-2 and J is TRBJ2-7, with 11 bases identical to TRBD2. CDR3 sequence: CASRTSGAGSYEQYF. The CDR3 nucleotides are TGCGCCAGCAGGACTAGCGGGGCGGGCTCCTACGAGCAGTACTTC.